The entry below gives a single T cell receptor (beta chain) sequence along with its context. What it binds is unknown. Germline and junction disagree at one end, which may indicate a read error. Germline-derived CDR1 and CDR2 are SGHTA and FQGTGA. This CDR3 comprises 14 residues. This specimen comes from a study of T cell responses to AZD1222 COVID-19 vaccine. Repertoires were generated with immunoSEQ multiplex PCR, while TCRdb's copy carries only in-frame clones and drops some. This table holds roughly 110,000 clones, 70% to 90% found once. Study observations and caveats: White British donors predominated, females outnumbered males, and clonal diversity was possibly underestimated.

This receptor was obtained from an adult in good health. The chain couples TRBV7-3 to TRBJ2-5; 7 nucleotides line up with TRBD2. The starting material was peripheral blood, obtained on day 0 of AZD1222 vaccination. The CDR3 spells CASSLTGEGETQYF. CDR3 sequence (DNA): TGTGCCAGCAGCCTAACCGGGGAGGGAGAGACCCAGTACTTC.